This TCR beta chain was captured by sequencing in a study of lymphopenia after photon versus proton radiotherapy. CDR1 SGHRS and CDR2 YFSETQ come from the germline V gene. The trim removed 3 bases at V and 5 bases at J, leaving 7 bases unmatched. The length of the CDR3 is 15 residues. Using immunoSEQ multiplex PCR, the repertoire was profiled, and TCRdb retains in-frame clones only, with some absent. Among more than 45,000 clones listed, roughly 80% were seen once. Findings and limits, study-wide: Under photons, naive T cells and diversity fell while effector/memory populations rose.

As regards this clone: Its antigen is unknown.

Sequencing used peripheral blood, obtained from a patient treated with proton-based radiotherapy. This sequence was found in a man between 60 and 70 years old with pancreatic cancer. The chain joins TRBV5-1 to TRBJ2-3, with 9 bases that match TRBD2. The CDR3 protein is CASSSERGVGDTQYF. CDR3 DNA: TGCGCCAGCAGCTCGGAGCGGGGGGTAGGAGATACGCAGTATTTT.